This T cell receptor (beta chain) was identified during a study of shared clonotypes between healthy human individuals. Only CD45RO-negative cells positively selected for CCR7 counted as naive CD8 cells, so terminally differentiated effector memory CD45RA+ cells were excluded. Profiling relied on immunoSEQ multiplex PCR, and the TCRdb table lists in-frame clones only, not all of them. The profile shows roughly 2.1 million clones, roughly 91% of them singletons. V was pared by 6 bases and J by 3 bases, with 20 bases between. This CDR3 spans 15 amino acids. Germline CDR1 reads SQVTM; CDR2 reads ANQGSEA. Points from the study as a whole: The four-donor shared clonotypes exceeded non-shared clonotypes in generation probability, with non-shared ones scoring lower.

Points on this clone: The antigen is undetermined.

Sequencing was carried out using naive CD8+ T cells from PBMCs. The chain uses TRBV29-1 and TRBJ1-2; D may be TRBD1 (5 bases). The receptor's source is a man aged 18 to 30 in good health. Some clones in this sample may be carry-over from other donors' samples. CDR3 amino acids: CSVALDGGSDYGYTF. The CDR3 region has the DNA TGCAGCGTCGCCCTGGATGGGGGTTCTGACTATGGCTACACCTTC. Filled out from reference TRBV29-1 and TRBJ1-2, the complete variable domain reads SAVISQKPSRDICQRGTSLTIQCQVDSQVTMMFWYRQQPGQSLTLIATANQGSEATYESGFVIDKFPISRPNLTFSTLTVSNMSPEDSSIYLCSVALDGGSDYGYTFGSGTRLTVV.